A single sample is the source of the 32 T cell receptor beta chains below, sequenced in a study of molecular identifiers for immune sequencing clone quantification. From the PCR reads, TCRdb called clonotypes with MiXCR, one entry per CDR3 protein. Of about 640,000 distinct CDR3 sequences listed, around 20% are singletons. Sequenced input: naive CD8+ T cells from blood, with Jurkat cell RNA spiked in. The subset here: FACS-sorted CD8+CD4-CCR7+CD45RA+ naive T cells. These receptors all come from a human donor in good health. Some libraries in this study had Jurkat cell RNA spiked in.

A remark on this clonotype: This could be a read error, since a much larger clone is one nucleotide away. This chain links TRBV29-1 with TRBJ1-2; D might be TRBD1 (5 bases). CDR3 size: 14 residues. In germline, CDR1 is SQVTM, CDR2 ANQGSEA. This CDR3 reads CSVEWGGAFYGYAF. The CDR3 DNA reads TGCAGCGTTGAATGGGGGGGAGCTTTCTATGGCTACGCCTTC.

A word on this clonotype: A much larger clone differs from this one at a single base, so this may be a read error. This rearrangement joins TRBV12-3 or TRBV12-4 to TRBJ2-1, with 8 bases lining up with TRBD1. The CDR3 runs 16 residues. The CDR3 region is CACSSGQGSSYNEQFF. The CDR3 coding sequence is TGTGCCTGCAGTTCCGGACAGGGAAGCTCCTACAATGAGCAGTTCTTC.

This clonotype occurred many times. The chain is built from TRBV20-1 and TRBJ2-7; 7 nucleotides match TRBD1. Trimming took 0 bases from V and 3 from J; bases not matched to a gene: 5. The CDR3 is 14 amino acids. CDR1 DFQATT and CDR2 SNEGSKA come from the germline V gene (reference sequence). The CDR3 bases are TGCAGTGCTAGAGATTGGCAGGGGGACTACGAGCAGTACTTC. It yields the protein CSARDWQGDYEQYF.

CDR3 region: CASSTNWDSLAEAFF. The CDR3 bases are TGTGCCAGCAGCACAAATTGGGACAGTTTGGCTGAAGCTTTCTTT. This rearrangement joins TRBV9 to TRBJ1-1, with TRBD1 matching over 7 bases. This CDR3 comprises 15 residues. V was clipped by 4 bases and J by 6 bases; unmatched bases: 12. Germline-derived CDR1 and CDR2 are SGDLS and YYNGEE.

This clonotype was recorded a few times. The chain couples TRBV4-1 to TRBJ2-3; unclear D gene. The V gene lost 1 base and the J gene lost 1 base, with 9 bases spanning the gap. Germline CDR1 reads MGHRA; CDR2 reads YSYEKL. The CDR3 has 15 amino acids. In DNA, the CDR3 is TGCGCCAGCAGCCAAGGGATGAGCGGCACAGATACGCAGTATTTT. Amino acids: CASSQGMSGTDTQYF.

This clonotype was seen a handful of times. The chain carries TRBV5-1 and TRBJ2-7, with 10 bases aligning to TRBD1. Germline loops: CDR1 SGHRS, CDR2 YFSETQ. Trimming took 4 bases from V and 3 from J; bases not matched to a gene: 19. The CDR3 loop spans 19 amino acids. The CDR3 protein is CASSTAGTGVLSPYYEQYF. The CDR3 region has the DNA TGCGCCAGCAGCACGGCCGGGACAGGGGTGTTATCCCCGTACTACGAGCAGTACTTC.

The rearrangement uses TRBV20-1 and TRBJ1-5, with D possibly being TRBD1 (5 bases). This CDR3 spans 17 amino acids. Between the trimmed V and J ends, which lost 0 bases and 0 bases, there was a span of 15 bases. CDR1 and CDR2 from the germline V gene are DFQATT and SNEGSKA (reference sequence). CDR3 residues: CSARDFGDRYSNQPQHF. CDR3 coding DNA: TGCAGTGCTAGAGATTTTGGCGACAGATATAGCAATCAGCCCCAGCATTTT.

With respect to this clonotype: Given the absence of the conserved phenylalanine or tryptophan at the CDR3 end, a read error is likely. The chain's CDR3 is CAISESAGEGSEQFS. The CDR3 nucleotides read TGTGCCATCAGTGAGTCAGCGGGAGAGGGGAGTGAGCAGTTCTCC. The rearrangement uses TRBV10-3 and TRBJ2-1; 8 bases are a match to TRBD2. The CDR3 runs 15 residues. The germline gives CDR1 ENHRY, CDR2 SYGVKD. V gave up 0 bases and J gave up 9 bases; unmatched junction bases: 7.

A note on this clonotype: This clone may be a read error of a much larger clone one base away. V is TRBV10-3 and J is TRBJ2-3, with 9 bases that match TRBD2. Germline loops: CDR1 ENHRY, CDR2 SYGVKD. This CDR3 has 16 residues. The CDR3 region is CATSESPSGVTDTQYF. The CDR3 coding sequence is TGTGCCACCAGTGAGTCTCCTAGCGGGGTCACAGATACGCAGTATTTT.

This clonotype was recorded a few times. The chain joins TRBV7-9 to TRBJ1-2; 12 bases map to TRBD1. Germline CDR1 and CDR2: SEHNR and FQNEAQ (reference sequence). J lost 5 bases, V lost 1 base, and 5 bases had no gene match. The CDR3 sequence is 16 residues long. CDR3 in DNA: TGTGCCAGCAGCTTAGAGGGACAGGGGGCGCGATATGGCTACACCTTC. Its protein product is CASSLEGQGARYGYTF.

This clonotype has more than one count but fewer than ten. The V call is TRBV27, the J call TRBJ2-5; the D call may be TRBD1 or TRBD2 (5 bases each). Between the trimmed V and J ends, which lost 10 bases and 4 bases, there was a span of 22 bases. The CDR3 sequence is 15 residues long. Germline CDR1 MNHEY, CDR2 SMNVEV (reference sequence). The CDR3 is CATRTPGASPETQYF. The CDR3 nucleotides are TGTGCCACCAGGACCCCCGGGGCTAGTCCAGAGACCCAGTACTTC.

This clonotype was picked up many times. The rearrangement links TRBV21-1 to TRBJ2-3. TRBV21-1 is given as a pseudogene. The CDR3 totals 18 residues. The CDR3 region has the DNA TGTGCCAGCAGCAAAGGGAAGACTGGCCTTTTTAGCACAGATACGCAGTATTTT. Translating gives CASSKGKTGLFSTDTQYF.

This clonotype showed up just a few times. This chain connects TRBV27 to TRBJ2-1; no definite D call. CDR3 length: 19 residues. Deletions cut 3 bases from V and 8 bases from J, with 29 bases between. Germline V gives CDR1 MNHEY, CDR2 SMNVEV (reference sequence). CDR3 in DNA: TGTGCCAGCAGTTTCAGGCCCCTCTCACTAAGGAAAACCCTGCATGAGCAGTTCTTC. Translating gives CASSFRPLSLRKTLHEQFF.

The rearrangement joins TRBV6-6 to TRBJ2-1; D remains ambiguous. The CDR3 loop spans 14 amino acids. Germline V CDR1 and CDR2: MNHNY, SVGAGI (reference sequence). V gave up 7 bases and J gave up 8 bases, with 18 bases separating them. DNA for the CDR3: TGTGCCAGCACCAACCCCTCCAGCTTCGATGAGCAGTTCTTC. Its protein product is CASTNPSSFDEQFF.

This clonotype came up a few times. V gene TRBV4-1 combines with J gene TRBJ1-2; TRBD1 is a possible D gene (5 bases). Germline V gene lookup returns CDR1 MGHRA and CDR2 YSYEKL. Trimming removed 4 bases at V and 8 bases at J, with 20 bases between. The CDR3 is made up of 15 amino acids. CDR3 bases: TGCGCCAGCAGCCCCGGCCAGGGTTTTGATAGAGGCTACACCTTC. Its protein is CASSPGQGFDRGYTF.

Here the CDR3 reads CASPLEGAYEQYF. CDR3 sequence (DNA): TGTGCCAGCCCACTCGAAGGAGCCTACGAGCAGTACTTC. This chain links TRBV18 with TRBJ2-7; unclear D gene. The CDR3 is made up of 13 amino acids. V was shortened by 8 bases and J by 2 bases, with 13 bases between the two germline ends. Germline V gene lookup returns CDR1 KGHSH and CDR2 LQKENI. The whole variable domain, remainder taken from reference TRBV18 and TRBJ2-7, is NAGVMQNPRHLVRRRGQEARLRCSPMKGHSHVYWYRQLPEEGLKFMVYLQKENIIDESGMPKERFSAEFPKEGPSILRIQQVVRGDSAAYFCASPLEGAYEQYFGPGTRLTVT.

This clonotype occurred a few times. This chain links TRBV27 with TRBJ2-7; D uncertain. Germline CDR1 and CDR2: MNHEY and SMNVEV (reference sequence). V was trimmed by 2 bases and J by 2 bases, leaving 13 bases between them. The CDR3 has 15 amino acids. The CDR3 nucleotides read TGTGCCAGCAGTTTAACCCCGGGCGCGCCCTACGAGCAGTACTTC. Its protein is CASSLTPGAPYEQYF.

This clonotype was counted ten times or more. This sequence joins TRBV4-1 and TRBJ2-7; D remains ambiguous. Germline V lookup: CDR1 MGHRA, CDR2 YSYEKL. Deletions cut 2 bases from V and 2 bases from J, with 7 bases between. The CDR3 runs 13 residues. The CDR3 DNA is TGCGCCAGCAGCCAACTCTTGACCTACGAGCAGTACTTC. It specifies CASSQLLTYEQYF.

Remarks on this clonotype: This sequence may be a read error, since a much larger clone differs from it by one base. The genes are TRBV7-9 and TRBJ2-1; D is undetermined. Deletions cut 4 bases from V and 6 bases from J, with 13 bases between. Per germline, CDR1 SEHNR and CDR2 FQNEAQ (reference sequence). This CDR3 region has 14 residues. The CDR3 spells CASSSRKRSNEQFF. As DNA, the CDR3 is TGTGCCAGCAGCTCCCGGAAGAGAAGCAATGAGCAGTTCTTC.

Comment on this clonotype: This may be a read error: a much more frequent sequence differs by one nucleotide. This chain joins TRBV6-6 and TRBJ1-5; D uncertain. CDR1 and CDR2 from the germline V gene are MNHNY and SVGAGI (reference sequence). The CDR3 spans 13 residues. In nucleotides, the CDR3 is TGTGCCTGCAGTGCCTTTACAGAGCCGCCCCAGCATTTT. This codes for CACSAFTEPPQHF.

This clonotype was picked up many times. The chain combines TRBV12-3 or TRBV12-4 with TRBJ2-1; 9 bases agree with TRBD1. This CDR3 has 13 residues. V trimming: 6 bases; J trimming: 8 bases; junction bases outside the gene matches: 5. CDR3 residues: CASSQGQGDEQFF. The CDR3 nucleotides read TGTGCCAGCAGCCAGGGACAGGGCGATGAGCAGTTCTTC.

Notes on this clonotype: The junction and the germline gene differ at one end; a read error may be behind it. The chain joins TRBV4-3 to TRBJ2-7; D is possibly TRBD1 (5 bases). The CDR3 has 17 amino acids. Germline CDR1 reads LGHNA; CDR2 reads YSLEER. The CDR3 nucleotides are TGCGCCAGCAGCCAAGGGTCCCGGACAAGCAGCTCCTACGAGCAGTGCTTC. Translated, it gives CASSQGSRTSSSYEQCF.

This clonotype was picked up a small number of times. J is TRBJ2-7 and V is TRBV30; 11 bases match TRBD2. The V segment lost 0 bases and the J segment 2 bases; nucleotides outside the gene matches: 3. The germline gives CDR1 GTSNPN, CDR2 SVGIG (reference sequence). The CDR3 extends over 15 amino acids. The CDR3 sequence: CAWSVDSGGAYEQYF. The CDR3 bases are TGTGCCTGGAGTGTAGATAGCGGGGGGGCCTACGAGCAGTACTTC.

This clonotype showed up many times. The CDR3 reads CSAPGLAGVLSDTQYF. CDR3 bases: TGCAGTGCCCCGGGACTAGCGGGAGTTTTATCAGATACGCAGTATTTT. The chain recombines TRBV20-1 with TRBJ2-3; 14 bases match TRBD2. V was clipped by 6 bases and J by 4 bases; unmatched bases: 9. The CDR3 is 16 residues long. Germline CDR1 reads DFQATT; CDR2 reads SNEGSKA (reference sequence).

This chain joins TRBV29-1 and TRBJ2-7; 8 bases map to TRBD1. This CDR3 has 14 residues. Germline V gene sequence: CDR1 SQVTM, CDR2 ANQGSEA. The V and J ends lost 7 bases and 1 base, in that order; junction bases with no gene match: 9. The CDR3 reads CSASMGTGSYEQYF. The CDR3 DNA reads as TGCAGCGCATCCATGGGGACAGGTTCCTACGAGCAGTACTTC.

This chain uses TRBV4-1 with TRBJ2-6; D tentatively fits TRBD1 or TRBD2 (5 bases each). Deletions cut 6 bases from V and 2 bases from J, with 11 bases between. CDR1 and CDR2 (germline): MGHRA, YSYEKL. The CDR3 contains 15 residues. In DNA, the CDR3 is TGCGCCAGCAGACACGAGGGGACTGGGGCCAACGTCCTGACTTTC. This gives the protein CASRHEGTGANVLTF.

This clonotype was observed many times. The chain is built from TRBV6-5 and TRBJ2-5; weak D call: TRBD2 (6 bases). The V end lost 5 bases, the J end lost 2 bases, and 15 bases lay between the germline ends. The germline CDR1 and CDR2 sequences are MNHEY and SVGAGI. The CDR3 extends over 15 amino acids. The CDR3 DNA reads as TGTGCCAGCAGTCGATTTACCGGGACTCAAGAGACCCAGTACTTC. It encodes CASSRFTGTQETQYF.

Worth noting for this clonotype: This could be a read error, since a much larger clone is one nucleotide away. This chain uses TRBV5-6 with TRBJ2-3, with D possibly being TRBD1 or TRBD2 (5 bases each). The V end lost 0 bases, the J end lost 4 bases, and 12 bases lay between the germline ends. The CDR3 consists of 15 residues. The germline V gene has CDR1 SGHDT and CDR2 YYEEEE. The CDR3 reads CASSLGIGAADTQYF. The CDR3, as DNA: TGTGCCAGCAGCTTGGGGATCGGGGCGGCAGATACGCAGTATTTT.

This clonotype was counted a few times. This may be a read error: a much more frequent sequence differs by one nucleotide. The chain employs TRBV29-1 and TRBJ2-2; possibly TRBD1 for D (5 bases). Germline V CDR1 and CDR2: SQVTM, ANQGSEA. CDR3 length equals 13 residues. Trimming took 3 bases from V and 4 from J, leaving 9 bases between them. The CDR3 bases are TGCAGCGTTGACAGGGCGAGCACCGGGGAGCTGTTTTTT. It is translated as CSVDRASTGELFF.

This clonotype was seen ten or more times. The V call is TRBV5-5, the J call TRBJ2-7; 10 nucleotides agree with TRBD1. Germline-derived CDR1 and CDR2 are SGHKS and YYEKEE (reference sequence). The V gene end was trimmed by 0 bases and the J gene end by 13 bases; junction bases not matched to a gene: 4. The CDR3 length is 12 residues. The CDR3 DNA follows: TGTGCCAGCAGCTTGGAGGGACAGGGGCCCTACTTC. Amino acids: CASSLEGQGPYF.

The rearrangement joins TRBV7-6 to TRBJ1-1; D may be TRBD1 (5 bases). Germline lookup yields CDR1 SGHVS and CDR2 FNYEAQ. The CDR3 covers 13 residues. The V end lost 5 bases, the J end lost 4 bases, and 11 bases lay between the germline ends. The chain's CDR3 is CASSRRGPTEAFF. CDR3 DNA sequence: TGTGCCAGCAGCAGACGGGGACCCACTGAAGCTTTCTTT.

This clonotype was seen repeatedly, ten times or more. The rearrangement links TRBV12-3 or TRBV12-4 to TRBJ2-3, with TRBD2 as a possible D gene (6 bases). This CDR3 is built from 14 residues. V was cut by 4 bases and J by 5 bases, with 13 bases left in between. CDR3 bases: TGTGCCAGCAGTTCGGGCGGACTAATAGATACGCAGTATTTT. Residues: CASSSGGLIDTQYF.